This record concerns one TCR beta chain sequence. Its antigen is unidentified. The record originates from a study of CD8+ T cells in alopecia areata. Whole-study results and caveats: Sequence data from scalp samples additionally include resident alphabeta T cells of normal skin.

cDNA reverse transcribed from extracted RNA served as the sequencing template. The data were produced by immunoSEQ multiplex PCR, yet TCRdb's version contains in-frame clones alone and is incomplete. Here the sample spans over 150,000 clones, around 63% being singletons. The germline gives CDR1 MGHRA, CDR2 YSYEKL. The CDR3 spans 16 residues. The junction had 6 bases not matched to a gene; V was cut back by 3 bases and J by 3 bases. The TCR sequence derives from a human donor with alopecia areata. The sequencing here drew on CD4+ T cells sorted from blood, taken at week 0. The rearrangement uses TRBV4-1 and TRBJ2-2, with 8 bases that match TRBD1. CDR3 sequence (DNA): TGCGCCAGCAGCCAGACGGACAGGGAGCACACCGGGGAGCTGTTTTTT. It translates to CASSQTDREHTGELFF.